This T cell receptor (beta chain) was sequenced for a study of CD8 T cells in ankylosing spondylitis. Broader study findings: Peripheral blood samples showed relatively rare disease-linked clones, and these clones were CD8+. Clones tied to disease were said to be significantly enriched in matched ankylosing spondylitis synovial fluid. Previously reported in reactive arthritis synovial fluid and blood were some of the motif variants. A motif in TCR beta, a set of eight highly homologous variants, appeared characteristic of ankylosing spondylitis blood.

Details on this clonotype: Its antigen is currently unknown.

Each TCR beta library was made by quantitative 5'-RACE that incorporated molecular barcodes. Using its own MiXCR run on the 5' RACE reads, TCRdb lists one record per CDR3 protein. The table shows 400,000 or so distinct CDR3 sequences, with about 25% occurring only once. J was trimmed by 8 bases and V by 2 bases; bases with no gene match: 5. The germline CDR1 and CDR2 sequences are SEHNR and FQNEAQ (reference sequence). The CDR3 contains 14 residues. The specimen sequenced was blood, either unsorted or a sorted T cell fraction (not recorded which). The chain couples TRBV7-9 to TRBJ2-1; 8 bases align to TRBD1. This receptor was obtained from a male donor with ankylosing spondylitis. The CDR3 here is CASSLSRGRDEQFF. In nucleotides, the CDR3 is TGTGCCAGCAGCTTATCCAGGGGGCGGGATGAGCAGTTCTTC.